This T cell receptor beta chain was recorded in a study of blood T cell repertoires in COVID-19. Study-level information: From T cells, B-cell-depleted T cells, or PBMCs came the material, which was cDNA or gDNA.

Participant reports of clinical history set cohort assignment. Produced via immunoSEQ multiplex PCR; TCRdb's table is partial and in-frame only. This table has more than 200,000 clones, over 75% appearing once. Germline V gives CDR1 SGHVS, CDR2 FNYEAQ. The CDR3 has 15 amino acids. The trim removed 5 bases at V and 4 bases at J, leaving 3 bases unmatched. V is TRBV7-6 and J is TRBJ2-6; 9 bases line up with TRBD1. This TCR was recovered from a man aged 25-45 years with acute COVID-19. The source material was PBMCs or T cells enriched from blood (not recorded which). The CDR3 is CASSQQGAGANVLTF. The CDR3 nucleotides read TGTGCCAGCAGCCAACAGGGGGCCGGGGCCAACGTCCTGACTTTC. Filled out from reference TRBV7-6 and TRBJ2-6, the complete variable domain reads GAGVSQSPRYKVTKRGQDVALRCDPISGHVSLYWYRQALGQGPEFLTYFNYEAQQDKSGLPNDRFSAERPEGSISTLTIQRTEQRDSAMYRCASSQQGAGANVLTFGAGSRLTVL.